These T cell receptor beta chains were read from a single sample in a study of identical twins. From the 5' RACE reads, TCRdb called clonotypes with MiXCR, one entry per CDR3 protein. The profile covers fewer than 900,000 distinct CDR3 sequences, with roughly 20% appearing a single time and less than 15% taken by the ten largest. These data also featured in a second study, about T cells expressing NK-cell markers.

Sample: PBMCs. All receptors come from a woman aged 18-35 years in good health. CDR3s include the opening cysteine and the closing phenylalanine or tryptophan. A D gene is named only where the DNA matches it firmly. A row's size may be missing; if present it is once, few, many or a size class.

V gene	clone size	D gene	J gene	CDR3 DNA	CDR3 protein
TRBV7-2	many	NA	TRBJ2-3	TGTGCCAGCAGCCCCCTCAGAGATACGCAGTATTTT	CASSPLRDTQYF
TRBV6-1	NA	TRBD1	TRBJ2-2	TGTGCCAGCAGCTCCGAGGGACAGGGGGCCACCGGGGAGCTGTTTTTT	CASSSEGQGATGELFF
TRBV9	NA	TRBD2	TRBJ2-4	TGTGCCAGCAGCGTAGCTACTGGGGGGGGGATTCAGTACTTC	CASSVATGGGIQYF
TRBV20-1	NA	TRBD1	TRBJ2-6	TGCAGTGCTAAGAAACAGGGGGCGTTCACTGGGGCCAACGTCCTGACTTTC	CSAKKQGAFTGANVLTF
TRBV7-2	NA	NA	TRBJ2-7	TGTGCCAGCAGCTTAAGGTCAGGCAGGGCCCCCGAGCAGTACTTC	CASSLRSGRAPEQYF
TRBV7-2	NA	NA	TRBJ2-3	TGTGCCAGCAGCTTTTCAGGGCGCACAGATACGCAGTATTTT	CASSFSGRTDTQYF
TRBV6-1	NA	TRBD2	TRBJ2-1	TGTGCCAGCAGGGAAGGGACTATCACCAATGAGCAGTTCTTC	CASREGTITNEQFF
TRBV9	few	TRBD2	TRBJ2-2	TGTGCCAGCAGTCGGCGGGAGATCGAGGCCGGGGAGCTGTTTTTT	CASSRREIEAGELFF
TRBV6-5	NA	TRBD1	TRBJ2-3	TGTGCCAGCAGCTTACAGGGGGCTTTCACAGATACGCAGTATTTT	CASSLQGAFTDTQYF
TRBV7-9	few	NA	TRBJ1-1	TGTGCCAGCAGGGGGGTGGGACGGTTGAACACTGAAGCTTTCTTT	CASRGVGRLNTEAFF
TRBV6-1	few	TRBD1	TRBJ2-4	TGTGCCAGCAGTCCGACAGGGAATAGGGTCAAAAACATTCAGTACTTC	CASSPTGNRVKNIQYF
TRBV29-1	NA	NA	TRBJ1-1	TGCAGCGTTGCTAAGGGGGGGTTTGTGACCACTGAAGCTTTCTTT	CSVAKGGFVTTEAFF
TRBV12-3/TRBV12-4	NA	TRBD1	TRBJ1-1	TGTGCCAGCAGACCCCGACAGGGAAGACGGCGCACTGAAGCTTTCTTT	CASRPRQGRRRTEAFF
TRBV6-5	NA	NA	TRBJ2-2	TGTGCCAGCCGGGCAAAGGCCGGGGAGCTGTTTTTT	CASRAKAGELFF
TRBV5-1	NA	TRBD2	TRBJ2-1	TGCGCCAGCAGCTTGTTGGCGGGGGGTGCGTTGGGGAATGAGCAGTTCTTC	CASSLLAGGALGNEQFF
TRBV5-1	NA	TRBD1	TRBJ2-7	TGCGCCAGCAGCCCGGGGACAGGGTCTCACGAGCAGTACTTC	CASSPGTGSHEQYF
TRBV5-1	NA	TRBD1	TRBJ2-7	TGCGCCAGCAGCTTGGCGGTGGGACAGGCCTACGAGCAGTACTTC	CASSLAVGQAYEQYF
TRBV12-3/TRBV12-4	NA	TRBD1	TRBJ2-7	TGTGCCTCACACCCGGGACAGGGGAGAGACGAGCAGTACTTC	CASHPGQGRDEQYF
TRBV12-5	NA	NA	TRBJ2-3	TGTGCTAGTGGACAAAGGAGGAAGGATTCTTTCACAGATACGCAGTATTTT	CASGQRRKDSFTDTQYF
TRBV12-3/TRBV12-4	many	NA	TRBJ2-5	TGTGCCAGCAGTTCGTGGGAGACCCAGTACTTC	CASSSWETQYF
TRBV12-3/TRBV12-4	few	TRBD1	TRBJ2-7	TGTGCCAGCAGACCTCGGACAGGGGGCTGGACGGAGCAGTACTTC	CASRPRTGGWTEQYF
TRBV6-4	few	NA	TRBJ1-1	TGTGCCAGCAGTGACTCGGCAGGGGCGAACACTGAAGCTTTCTTT	CASSDSAGANTEAFF
TRBV5-8	few	TRBD1	TRBJ2-1	TGTGCCAGCAGCGACAGGGGGTATGAGCAGTTCTTC	CASSDRGYEQFF
TRBV20-1	few	NA	TRBJ2-3	TGCAGTGCTAGAGTCGGAGCGGGCACAGATACGCAGTATTTT	CSARVGAGTDTQYF
TRBV10-3	few	NA	TRBJ2-1	TGTGCCATCAGTGCCCTCAATGAGCAGTTCTTC	CAISALNEQFF
TRBV11-2	NA	NA	TRBJ2-1	TGTGCCAGCAGCTTAGATACTGACGTGGAATTCTTC	CASSLDTDVEFF
TRBV12-3/TRBV12-4	NA	NA	TRBJ2-1	TGTGCCAGCAGCCCTCTGAGAGGGGGATGGCACAATGAGCAGTTCTTC	CASSPLRGGWHNEQFF
TRBV5-1	NA	TRBD2	TRBJ2-1	TGCGCCAGCAGCTTTGGGAGCGGGGGGGCGCTTGGTGAGCAGTTCTTC	CASSFGSGGALGEQFF
TRBV20-1	few	NA	TRBJ2-3	TGCAGTGCTACTGGGCAGGAAAAGACAGATACGCAGTATTTT	CSATGQEKTDTQYF
TRBV20-1	few	TRBD2	TRBJ2-7	TGCAGTGCTGGGCCGGGACTAGCGGGGGTACCTAGCTCCTACGAGCAGTACTTC	CSAGPGLAGVPSSYEQYF